This is a list of T cell receptor beta chains from one sample in a study of cytomegalovirus exposure and HLA in healthy donors. Method: immunoSEQ multiplex PCR; TCRdb's copy keeps in-frame clones and lacks some. This sample has around 140,000 clones, with about nine tenths found just once. The sequencing input was PBMCs. The receptors stem from a man aged 18 to 30 in good health and CMV-seropositive. CDR3s include the opening cysteine and the closing phenylalanine or tryptophan. A D gene is named only where the DNA matches it firmly. A clone size is listed for some rows: how often the clone was seen (once, few, many), or a class if it is expanded.

V: TRBV9; size: NA; D: TRBD1; J: TRBJ2-1; DNA: TGTGCCAGCAGCGGGGAGGGACAGGGGATGAATGAGCAGTTCTTC; CDR3: CASSGEGQGMNEQFF
V: TRBV30; size: NA; D: TRBD1; J: TRBJ1-1; DNA: TGTGCCTGGAGTGTGATGGGCAGGGGGGACACTGAAGCTTTCTTT; CDR3: CAWSVMGRGDTEAFF
V: TRBV6-5; size: once; D: TRBD1; J: TRBJ2-2; DNA: TGTGCCAGCAGGGGGGACAGGGACACCGGGGAGCTGTTTTTT; CDR3: CASRGDRDTGELFF
V: TRBV11-2; size: NA; D: TRBD2; J: TRBJ2-7; DNA: TGTGCCAGCAGCCACCCGGGACTAGCGGGAGTTGTCGAGCAGTACTTC; CDR3: CASSHPGLAGVVEQYF
V: TRBV5-1; size: NA; D: TRBD2; J: TRBJ2-3; DNA: TGCGCCAGCAGTACTAGCGGAGGGCGGGATACGCAGTATTTT; CDR3: CASSTSGGRDTQYF
V: TRBV28; size: NA; D: TRBD1; J: TRBJ2-6; DNA: TGTGCCAGCAGTTTTAGAACGTGGCAGGGGGACTCTGGGGCCAACGTCCTGACTTTC; CDR3: CASSFRTWQGDSGANVLTF
V: TRBV6-1; size: NA; D: NA; J: TRBJ2-5; DNA: TGTGCCAGCAGTGAGGCAGAGACCCAGTACTTC; CDR3: CASSEAETQYF
V: TRBV2; size: NA; D: TRBD1; J: TRBJ1-5; DNA: TGTGCCAGCAGTGGAAGGGGGACAGGGGGTAATCAGCCCCAGCATTTT; CDR3: CASSGRGTGGNQPQHF
V: TRBV5-1; size: NA; D: TRBD2; J: TRBJ2-1; DNA: TGCGCCAGCAGCTTGGGCGGGAGCGGGGAGCAGTTCTTC; CDR3: CASSLGGSGEQFF
V: TRBV30; size: NA; D: TRBD2; J: TRBJ2-3; DNA: TGTGCCTGGAGTGTTAGCCGGGGGGGGCCGCGGGGCACAGATACGCAGTATTTT; CDR3: CAWSVSRGGPRGTDTQYF
V: TRBV11-3; size: NA; D: TRBD1; J: TRBJ1-2; DNA: TGTGCCAGCAGCTCACCGACAGGGGGACCCTTGGCCCCCAACTATGGCTACACCTTC; CDR3: CASSSPTGGPLAPNYGYTF
V: TRBV7-2; size: NA; D: NA; J: TRBJ1-3; DNA: TGTGCCAGCAGCCCTAGAGCTGATTACTCTGGAAACACCATATATTTT; CDR3: CASSPRADYSGNTIYF
V: TRBV7-3; size: NA; D: TRBD1; J: TRBJ2-5; DNA: TGTGCCAGCAGCCCCGGACAGGGGGAGACCCAGTACTTC; CDR3: CASSPGQGETQYF
V: TRBV10-3; size: NA; D: TRBD1; J: TRBJ1-1; DNA: TGTGCCATCAGTGATGAGGGGGCAGGAAACACTGAAGCTTTCTTT; CDR3: CAISDEGAGNTEAFF
V: TRBV5-1; size: once; D: NA; J: TRBJ1-2; DNA: TGCGCCAGCAGCTTGCCCAGTAACTATGGCTACACCTTC; CDR3: CASSLPSNYGYTF
V: TRBV5-1; size: NA; D: TRBD1; J: TRBJ2-5; DNA: TGCGCCAGCAGTCAGGACAGGGTAAAGGAGACCCAGTACTTC; CDR3: CASSQDRVKETQYF
V: TRBV4-1; size: NA; D: NA; J: TRBJ2-7; DNA: TGCGCCAGCAGGCCTGTAGGGAGTGGCTACGAGCAGTACTTC; CDR3: CASRPVGSGYEQYF
V: TRBV7-9; size: NA; D: NA; J: TRBJ1-4; DNA: TGTGCCAGCAGCGCCCCGGGACACGAAAAACTGTTTTTT; CDR3: CASSAPGHEKLFF
V: TRBV11-2; size: NA; D: TRBD1; J: TRBJ2-3; DNA: TGTGCCAGCAGCCGGGACAGGGTGAGGGTGAATACGCAGTATTTT; CDR3: CASSRDRVRVNTQYF
V: TRBV6-5; size: NA; D: NA; J: TRBJ1-6; DNA: TGTGCCAGCAGTTACTCGATAGGGGGTAATTCACCCCTCCACTTT; CDR3: CASSYSIGGNSPLHF
V: TRBV28; size: NA; D: NA; J: TRBJ2-7; DNA: TGTGCCAGCGGGCCGCCGCTGTTTGAGCAGTACTTC; CDR3: CASGPPLFEQYF
V: TRBV7-8; size: few; D: TRBD2; J: TRBJ2-7; DNA: TGTGCCAGCAGCAGGACTAGCGGGAGTGGCAACGAGCAGTACTTC; CDR3: CASSRTSGSGNEQYF
V: TRBV6-5; size: NA; D: NA; J: TRBJ2-1; DNA: TGTGCCAGCAGCCATGACTCCTTAGGGGGAGATGAGCAGTTCTTC; CDR3: CASSHDSLGGDEQFF
V: TRBV4-1; size: once; D: NA; J: TRBJ1-1; DNA: TGCGCCAGCAGCGGGGGAGGGGTAGGTGAAGCTTTCTTT; CDR3: CASSGGGVGEAFF
V: TRBV7-3; size: NA; D: NA; J: TRBJ2-7; DNA: TGTGCCAGCAGCGGTCAGGGCAGCTCCTACGAGCAGTACTTC; CDR3: CASSGQGSSYEQYF
V: TRBV4-1; size: NA; D: NA; J: TRBJ1-1; DNA: TGCGCCAGCAGCCAAGGCCGGGAGCTTCAAGCTTTCTTT; CDR3: CASSQGRELQAFF
V: TRBV27; size: NA; D: NA; J: TRBJ2-3; DNA: TGTGCCAGCAGTTTACTACGTGGTAGAAGCACAGATACGCAGTATTTT; CDR3: CASSLLRGRSTDTQYF
V: TRBV7-9; size: NA; D: TRBD2; J: TRBJ2-1; DNA: TGTGCCAGCAGCTTAGTTAGCGGGGGCAACAATGAGCAGTTCTTC; CDR3: CASSLVSGGNNEQFF
V: TRBV15; size: NA; D: TRBD1; J: TRBJ1-2; DNA: TGTGCCACCAGAACCCCGACAGGGCTGGGTGGCTACACCTTC; CDR3: CATRTPTGLGGYTF
V: TRBV2; size: NA; D: NA; J: TRBJ1-4; DNA: TGTGCCACCCAGGGCGTCAATGAAAAACTGTTTTTT; CDR3: CATQGVNEKLFF
V: TRBV5-4; size: once; D: TRBD1; J: TRBJ1-2; DNA: TGTGCCAGCAGCTTGGAGAGGGGGCTTTATGGCTACACCTTC; CDR3: CASSLERGLYGYTF
V: TRBV28; size: NA; D: NA; J: TRBJ1-4; DNA: TGTGCCAGCAGCCCGACAGTGAATAATGAAAAACTGTTTTTT; CDR3: CASSPTVNNEKLFF
V: TRBV5-8; size: NA; D: NA; J: TRBJ2-4; DNA: TGTGCCAGCAGCTTGGCCCTTTGGGGGCTGGGAAACATTCAGTACTTC; CDR3: CASSLALWGLGNIQYF